The 28 T cell receptor beta chains below come from one sample, sequenced in a study of cytomegalovirus exposure and HLA in healthy donors. The PCR had 60 Vbeta and 13 Jbeta primers. Some clones are missing from TCRdb's copy, which holds only in-frame ones; the method was immunoSEQ multiplex PCR. The repertoire includes roughly 99,000 clones, less than 80% of them detected once, and 6.5% to 8.5% sits in the top ten. Specimen: PBMCs. Source of these receptors: a young man in good health and CMV-seronegative.

The chain carries TRBV11-2 and TRBJ1-2, with D tentatively TRBD1 (6 bases). The CDR3 runs 16 residues. Trimming took off 0 bases at V and 5 bases at J, with 16 bases between the two ends. Germline lookup yields CDR1 SGHAT and CDR2 FQNNGV. The CDR3 DNA sequence: TGTGCCAGCAGCTTAGATCGTACAGGGCTATCTTATGGCTACACCTTC. It is translated as CASSLDRTGLSYGYTF.

This chain joins TRBV19 and TRBJ2-5, with D possibly being TRBD1 (5 bases). This CDR3 is built from 16 residues. The germline gives CDR1 LNHDA, CDR2 SQIVND (reference sequence). Trimming stripped 10 bases from V and 4 bases from J, with 25 bases between. CDR3: CATGPQGPSQGETQYF. The CDR3, as DNA: TGTGCCACCGGCCCGCAGGGCCCGTCTCAGGGAGAGACCCAGTACTTC.

The chain joins TRBV30 to TRBJ2-3; 8 positions agree with TRBD1. This CDR3 spans 15 amino acids. Trimming cost V 0 bases and J 5 bases; bases outside gene matches: 7. Germline CDR1 reads GTSNPN; CDR2 reads SVGIG (reference sequence). This CDR3 reads CAWSVRQGAGDTQYF. The CDR3 DNA reads as TGTGCCTGGAGTGTACGGCAGGGGGCCGGAGATACGCAGTATTTT.

The gene calls are TRBV9 and TRBJ2-2; TRBD2 matches at 14 bases. V shed 0 bases and J 5 bases; nucleotides not matched to a gene: 0. This CDR3 is built from 16 residues. Germline V gene sequence: CDR1 SGDLS, CDR2 YYNGEE. In DNA, the CDR3 is TGTGCCAGCAGCGTAGGACTAGCGGGGGGGACCGGGGAGCTGTTTTTT. This translates into CASSVGLAGGTGELFF. The full variable domain, rest sourced from reference TRBV9 and TRBJ2-2, is DSGVTQTPKHLITATGQRVTLRCSPRSGDLSVYWYQQSLDQGLQFLIQYYNGEERAKGNILERFSAQQFPDLHSELNLSSLELGDSALYFCASSVGLAGGTGELFFGEGSRLTVL.

The table lists this clone with a count of one. V gene TRBV5-1 combines with J gene TRBJ1-2; perhaps TRBD1 as D (5 bases). V was cut by 2 bases and J by 4 bases, with 18 bases left in between. This CDR3 comprises 16 residues. In germline, CDR1 is SGHRS, CDR2 YFSETQ. The CDR3: CASSFENQQASYGYTF. CDR3 in DNA: TGCGCCAGCAGCTTCGAAAACCAACAGGCGTCCTATGGCTACACCTTC.

This chain links TRBV4-1 with TRBJ2-7; D is perhaps TRBD1 (6 bases). Trimming took off 0 bases at V and 2 bases at J, with 23 bases between the two ends. CDR1 and CDR2 from the germline V gene are MGHRA and YSYEKL. This CDR3 is built from 19 residues. Written as DNA, the CDR3 is TGCGCCAGCAGCCAAGATCGTTCCCTACAGGGTGGAACCCCCTACGAGCAGTACTTC. This translates into CASSQDRSLQGGTPYEQYF.

This clone was observed a few times. The rearrangement links TRBV5-6 to TRBJ2-3; TRBD1 matches at 8 bases. J lost 5 bases, V lost 0 bases, and 2 bases had no gene match. CDR3 length: 14 amino acids. Germline CDR1 is SGHDT and CDR2 is YYEEEE. The CDR3 coding sequence is TGTGCCAGCAGCTTGGGACAGGGGATAGATACGCAGTATTTT. Amino acids: CASSLGQGIDTQYF.

This clone turned up a few times. V and J are TRBV6-5 and TRBJ1-1, with D maybe TRBD1 (6 bases). CDR1 is MNHEY, CDR2 SVGAGI, per germline. The CDR3 extends over 14 amino acids. V was pared by 5 bases and J by 4 bases, with 14 bases between. The CDR3 is CASSPGQRATEAFF. The CDR3, as DNA: TGTGCCAGCAGTCCGGGACAAAGGGCCACTGAAGCTTTCTTT.

This clone has only a few counts. This sequence joins TRBV11-2 and TRBJ1-2; D is ambiguous. The CDR3 length is 13 residues. Between the trimmed V and J ends, which lost 2 bases and 4 bases, there was a span of 8 bases. CDR1 SGHAT and CDR2 FQNNGV come from the germline V gene. The CDR3 DNA is TGTGCCAGCAGCTTATCCTGGAGCTATGGCTACACCTTC. This codes for CASSLSWSYGYTF.

This clone came up a few times. The chain links TRBV13 to TRBJ2-1; weak D call: TRBD1 (5 bases). This CDR3 region has 16 residues. CDR1 and CDR2 (germline): PRHDT, FYEKMQ (reference sequence). V was trimmed by 2 bases and J by 10 bases, leaving 21 bases between them. CDR3 in DNA: TGTGCCAGCAGCTTAAACGAGATGACAGTCCCTAGGGAGCAGTTCTTC. The encoded protein is CASSLNEMTVPREQFF.

The V and J genes are TRBV6-5 and TRBJ2-5, with a possible D match to TRBD2 (6 bases). Trimming shortened V by 5 bases and J by 5 bases, and 12 bases separated the two germline ends. The CDR3 runs to 13 residues. From germline, CDR1 is MNHEY and CDR2 SVGAGI. The CDR3 protein is CASSIPGEETQYF. The CDR3 nucleotides are TGTGCCAGCAGTATTCCGGGAGAGGAGACCCAGTACTTC.

The chain has TRBV5-1 and TRBJ2-6, with D unclear. From germline, CDR1 is SGHRS and CDR2 YFSETQ. V lost 3 bases to trimming and J lost 0 bases, with 10 bases between them. This CDR3 region has 16 residues. The CDR3 sequence: CASSSETFSGANVLTF. CDR3 nucleotide sequence: TGCGCCAGCAGCTCCGAAACATTCTCTGGGGCCAACGTCCTGACTTTC.

J is TRBJ1-2 and V is TRBV30; 12 positions agree with TRBD1. J was trimmed by 7 bases and V by 5 bases; bases with no gene match: 8. Germline-derived CDR1 and CDR2 are GTSNPN and SVGIG (reference sequence). CDR3 length equals 14 residues. The CDR3 loop reads CAWGTGTGGFGYTF. In nucleotides, the CDR3 is TGTGCCTGGGGTACCGGGACAGGGGGCTTTGGCTACACCTTC.

V and J are TRBV7-2 and TRBJ2-1, with TRBD2 identical over 10 bases. Germline loops: CDR1 SGHTA, CDR2 FQGNSA. CDR3 length: 14 amino acids. The trim removed 5 bases at V and 5 bases at J, leaving 3 bases unmatched. The CDR3 protein is CASSHSGRNNEQFF. In DNA form, the CDR3 reads TGTGCCAGCAGCCATAGCGGGAGGAACAATGAGCAGTTCTTC.

V is TRBV10-3 and J is TRBJ2-3, with TRBD2 matching over 11 bases. With 6 bases clipped from V and 4 bases from J, the junction kept 6 bases outside the gene matches. The V gene's germline CDR1 is ENHRY and CDR2 SYGVKD. The CDR3 sequence is 15 residues long. Written as DNA, the CDR3 is TGTGCCATCAGCCAGACTAGCGGGACGGCAGATACGCAGTATTTT. Its protein is CAISQTSGTADTQYF.

The chain joins TRBV5-1 to TRBJ2-5, with D tentatively TRBD2 (5 bases). The CDR3 covers 16 residues. The V gene lost 2 bases and the J gene lost 2 bases, with 16 bases spanning the gap. CDR1 is SGHRS, CDR2 YFSETQ, per germline. The CDR3 loop reads CASSFDYSVSQETQYF. The CDR3 nucleotides read TGCGCCAGCAGCTTCGACTACAGCGTTTCGCAAGAGACCCAGTACTTC.

This rearrangement joins TRBV5-8 to TRBJ2-6; 7 bases map to TRBD1. CDR1 and CDR2 from the germline V gene are SGHTS and YDEGEE. The CDR3 spans 20 residues. V gave up 0 bases and J gave up 0 bases; unmatched junction bases: 12. The CDR3 DNA reads TGTGCCAGCAGCTTGGAATACGGCACAGGGGCCTCCTCTGGGGCCAACGTCCTGACTTTC. Encoded protein: CASSLEYGTGASSGANVLTF.

This clone was observed a handful of times. J is TRBJ2-2 and V is TRBV5-6, with 10 bases lining up with TRBD1. V was pared by 4 bases and J by 4 bases, with 10 bases of the junction left unmatched. Looked up from germline, CDR1 is SGHDT and CDR2 is YYEEEE. CDR3 size: 17 residues. The CDR3 nucleotides are TGTGCCAGCAGCCCTCAGCGGACAGGGGGTGTCACCGGGGAGCTGTTTTTT. Translation: CASSPQRTGGVTGELFF.

The chain links TRBV9 to TRBJ1-5, with 7 bases lining up with TRBD1. Germline CDR1 is SGDLS and CDR2 is YYNGEE. The V segment lost 0 bases and the J segment 5 bases; nucleotides outside the gene matches: 2. The CDR3 extends over 14 amino acids. For the CDR3, the DNA is TGTGCCAGCAGCGTAGGCCAGGGGGATCAGCCCCAGCATTTT. It yields the protein CASSVGQGDQPQHF.

The J gene is TRBJ1-1, the V gene TRBV11-2; D possibly corresponds to TRBD1 (5 bases). V shed 5 bases and J shed 0 bases, with 10 bases lying between them. The CDR3 contains 14 residues. The germline V gene has CDR1 SGHAT and CDR2 FQNNGV. This CDR3 reads CASSKTEMNTEAFF. The CDR3 region has the DNA TGTGCCAGCAGCAAGACAGAAATGAACACTGAAGCTTTCTTT.

This chain uses TRBV7-2 with TRBJ1-6; D gene unclear. The V and J ends lost 5 bases and 9 bases respectively, with 17 bases between them. The CDR3 has 15 amino acids. CDR1 and CDR2 (germline): SGHTA, FQGNSA. Here the CDR3 DNA reads TGTGCCAGCAGCCAAAGCTACAGAAAAGGTTCACCCCTCCACTTT. Its translation: CASSQSYRKGSPLHF.

The chain has TRBV7-3 and TRBJ2-7; TRBD1 agrees at 8 bases. Germline loops: CDR1 SGHTA, CDR2 FQGTGA. The CDR3 runs 15 residues. Trimming removed 2 bases from V and 2 bases from J; junction bases left unmatched: 5. The CDR3 is CASSLQGAAPYEQYF. The CDR3 DNA sequence: TGTGCCAGCAGCTTACAGGGGGCGGCTCCCTACGAGCAGTACTTC.

J is TRBJ1-1 and V is TRBV28, with TRBD1 matching 8 bases. After removal of 7 bases from V and 1 base from J, the junction contained 5 bases not matched to a gene. CDR3 length: 14 residues. CDR1 is MDHEN and CDR2 is SYDVKM in the germline V gene. The CDR3 spells CASKGQGWNTEAFF. CDR3 bases: TGTGCCAGCAAAGGACAGGGCTGGAACACTGAAGCTTTCTTT.

The chain combines TRBV7-9 with TRBJ2-1, with 11 bases aligning to TRBD1. From germline, CDR1 is SEHNR and CDR2 FQNEAQ (reference sequence). The CDR3 is 16 residues long. With V trimmed by 4 bases and J by 14 bases, 16 bases remained unmatched. The chain's CDR3 is CASSSSSTGTGGGKFF. CDR3 in DNA: TGTGCCAGCAGCTCCTCTTCGACCGGGACAGGGGGTGGAAAGTTCTTC.

This chain connects TRBV7-2 to TRBJ2-7, with D unresolved. Germline values: CDR1 SGHTA, CDR2 FQGNSA. With 4 bases removed from V and 6 bases from J, the gap between germline ends came to 16 bases. This CDR3 contains 14 residues. DNA of the CDR3: TGTGCCAGCAGCTCACGCCCCGACAACCGCGAGCAGTACTTC. This gives the protein CASSSRPDNREQYF.

This chain joins TRBV6-5 and TRBJ1-1; 10 nucleotides align to TRBD1. The V and J ends lost 6 bases and 5 bases, in that order; junction bases with no gene match: 3. The CDR3 has 13 residues. CDR1 and CDR2 (germline): MNHEY, SVGAGI. The CDR3 DNA follows: TGTGCCAGCAGCCGGGACAGGGGAACTGAAGCTTTCTTT. The encoded protein is CASSRDRGTEAFF.

The rearrangement joins TRBV5-1 to TRBJ1-1; 12 positions agree with TRBD1. The V gene's germline CDR1 is SGHRS and CDR2 YFSETQ. V shed 0 bases, J shed 0 bases, and the junction held 6 bases outside the gene matches. The CDR3 totals 18 residues. The CDR3 here is CASSLGGTGGSLNTEAFF. The CDR3 DNA reads TGCGCCAGCAGCTTGGGCGGGACAGGGGGCTCCCTGAACACTGAAGCTTTCTTT. Full variable domain (rest looked up from reference TRBV5-1 and TRBJ1-1): KAGVTQTPRYLIKTRGQQVTLSCSPISGHRSVSWYQQTPGQGLQFLFEYFSETQRNKGNFPGRFSGRQFSNSRSEMNVSTLELGDSALYLCASSLGGTGGSLNTEAFFGQGTRLTVV.

This clone occurred a few times. This sequence joins TRBV6-5 and TRBJ1-1; no reliable D call. This CDR3 is built from 14 residues. V was cut by 7 bases and J by 5 bases, with 17 bases left in between. CDR1 is MNHEY, CDR2 SVGAGI, per germline. The DNA of the CDR3 is TGTGCCAGCACCTACTCGGGCAGTCGGACTGAAGCTTTCTTT. Translation gives CASTYSGSRTEAFF.